These 7 T cell receptor beta chains originate from one sample sequenced in a study of human T cells and chemical hapten exposure. Documented time point: pre-sensitization, week 0. Treatment given: therapeutic diphenylcyclopropenone sensitization with weekly scalp DPC. TCRdb re-called the RACE reads with MiXCR, one entry per CDR3 protein. This table has approximately 100,000 distinct CDR3 sequences, 9.5% to 15% appearing once. Sequenced material: whole blood, taken in connection with sensitization to the hapten diphenylcyclopropenone (DPC). The source of these receptors is a woman in her fifties or sixties with alopecia areata. Some clones in this sample may be carry-over from other donors' samples.

This clonotype has only a few counts. J is TRBJ1-5 and V is TRBV12-3 or TRBV12-4; D call uncertain. The ends were cut back, 3 bases at V and 4 bases at J, with 7 bases in the middle. CDR3 size: 13 residues. CDR3 DNA: TGTGCCAGCAGTTTTTTACTTAATCAGCCCCAGCATTTT. It is translated as CASSFLLNQPQHF.

The chain has TRBV20-1 and TRBJ2-3; TRBD1 matches 8 bases. Germline trimming cut 3 bases from V and 0 bases from J; bases unmatched to any gene: 5. Germline CDR1 and CDR2: DFQATT and SNEGSKA (reference sequence). The CDR3 spans 15 residues. Written as DNA, the CDR3 is TGCAGTGCTAGTTCGGACAGGGCTAGCACAGATACGCAGTATTTT. This sequence encodes CSASSDRASTDTQYF.

The chain employs TRBV5-6 and TRBJ2-5; 11 bases align to TRBD2. Germline V gene lookup returns CDR1 SGHDT and CDR2 YYEEEE. The trim removed 4 bases at V and 4 bases at J, leaving 6 bases unmatched. The CDR3 consists of 15 residues. DNA for the CDR3: TGTGCCAGCAGCACCCCTGGACTAGCGGGAGAGACCCAGTACTTC. Amino acid sequence: CASSTPGLAGETQYF.

This clonotype showed up just a few times. J is TRBJ2-7 and V is TRBV20-1; TRBD1 aligns across 10 bases. This CDR3 has 14 amino acids. Germline CDR1 and CDR2: DFQATT and SNEGSKA (reference sequence). Trimming cost V 4 bases and J 5 bases; bases outside gene matches: 8. In DNA, the CDR3 is TGCAGTGCTACCCGACAGGGGGCCATAGACGAGCAGTACTTC. As protein: CSATRQGAIDEQYF.

In its sample, this clonotype was seen many times. A junction boundary mismatches the germline segment, possibly from a read error. V usage is TRBV5-1 and J usage is TRBJ2-1; D is unclear. Germline-derived CDR1 and CDR2 are SGHRS and YFSETQ. This CDR3 has 13 amino acids. Here the CDR3 reads CASSLVAADDQFF. Here the CDR3 DNA reads TGCGCCAGCAGCTTGGTGGCAGCCGATGACCAGTTCTTC.

This clonotype turned up a few times. V is TRBV4-3 and J is TRBJ2-2; D gene unclear. Per germline, CDR1 LGHNA and CDR2 YSLEER. The CDR3 is made up of 14 amino acids. Between the trimmed V and J ends, which lost 0 bases and 7 bases, there was a span of 9 bases. CDR3 bases: TGCGCCAGCAGCCAAGATATGGGAATCGGGGAGCTGTTTTTT. It translates to CASSQDMGIGELFF.

This chain uses TRBV6-5 with TRBJ2-2, with D perhaps TRBD1 (5 bases). The CDR3 loop spans 20 amino acids. CDR1 is MNHEY and CDR2 is SVGAGI in the germline V gene. Trimming cost V 2 bases and J 5 bases, with 27 bases left between them. In DNA form, the CDR3 reads TGTGCCAGCAGTTACGACTCGAGAATTTATGGTTCAGGGTCGACCGGGGAGCTGTTTTTT. Protein: CASSYDSRIYGSGSTGELFF.